This TCR beta chain came from a study of cytomegalovirus exposure and HLA in healthy donors. Study findings and constraints: Fewer N-insertions (relative to the approximately 670-donor mean) were reportedly seen in an Asian-associated ancestry cluster in a later analysis. Some TCR beta chains (about 180 of them) were listed as cytomegalovirus-associated. Researchers reported in a later analysis that a missense DCLRE1C variant was tied to TCR beta V- and J-gene trimming. It was likely that a cluster of highly shared sequence variants was a sequencing artifact.

PCR was performed using 60 Vbeta and 13 Jbeta primers. The data were produced by immunoSEQ multiplex PCR, yet TCRdb's version contains in-frame clones alone and is incomplete. The table has about 130,000 clones, approximately 82% seen once. The CDR3 is made up of 14 amino acids. V was clipped by 2 bases and J by 5 bases, with 10 bases between them. Per the germline V gene, CDR1 is MNHEY and CDR2 is SMNVEV (reference sequence). On this clone: Its antigen is still unknown.

The sequence came from a female donor in good health and CMV-seronegative. Material for sequencing was PBMCs. The chain combines TRBV27 with TRBJ1-5; D is unresolved. For the CDR3, the DNA is TGTGCCAGCAGTTTAGTTGGGCCCGATCAGCCCCAGCATTTT. Translating it yields CASSLVGPDQPQHF.